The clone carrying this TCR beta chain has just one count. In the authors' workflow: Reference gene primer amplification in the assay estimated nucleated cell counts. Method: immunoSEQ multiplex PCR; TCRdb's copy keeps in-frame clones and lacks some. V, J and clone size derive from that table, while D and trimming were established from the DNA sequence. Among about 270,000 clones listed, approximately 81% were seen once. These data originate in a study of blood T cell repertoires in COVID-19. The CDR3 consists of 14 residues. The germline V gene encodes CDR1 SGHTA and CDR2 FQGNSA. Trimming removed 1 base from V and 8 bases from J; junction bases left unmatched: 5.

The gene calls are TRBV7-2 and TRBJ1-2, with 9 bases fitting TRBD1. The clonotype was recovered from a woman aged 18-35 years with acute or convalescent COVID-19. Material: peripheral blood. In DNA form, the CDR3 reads TGTGCCAGCAGCTTAGGGCCACAGGGGGCCGGCTACACCTTC. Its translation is CASSLGPQGAGYTF.